This T cell receptor (beta chain) was sequenced for a study of CD8 T cells in Susac syndrome. cDNA came from around 0.5 to 1 ug RNA primed by random hexamers. The method of amplification for TCR beta CDR3 was immunoSEQ multiplex PCR, covering 54 Vbeta and 13 Jbeta. TCRdb ran MiXCR on the immunoSEQ multiplex PCR reads and lists one entry per CDR3 protein. The table records some 300,000 distinct CDR3 sequences, around 85% of them present only once. In germline, CDR1 is SGHTA, CDR2 FQGTGA. The CDR3 is 17 amino acids. V dropped 0 bases and J dropped 2; count of bases not matched to a gene: 8. Sample: CD8+ T cells from PBMCs. This TCR was recovered from a human donor with multiple sclerosis. This chain connects TRBV7-3 to TRBJ2-3; TRBD2 aligns across 7 bases. CDR3 sequence reads: CASSLTQAGTITDTQYF. The DNA of the CDR3 is TGTGCCAGCAGCTTAACGCAAGCGGGAACGATCACAGATACGCAGTATTTT. Together with reference TRBV7-3 and TRBJ2-3, the CDR3 gives the full variable domain: GAGVSQTPSNKVTEKGKYVELRCDPISGHTALYWYRQSLGQGPEFLIYFQGTGAADDSGLPNDRFFAVRPEGSVSTLKIQRTERGDSAVYLCASSLTQAGTITDTQYFGPGTRLTVL.